A selection of T cell receptor beta chains follows, all from one sample in a study of regulatory T cells in long-lasting Graves disease. TCRdb re-called the multiplex PCR reads with MiXCR, one entry per CDR3 protein. The sample includes 400,000 to 550,000 distinct CDR3 sequences, 16% of them seen just once. The sample also formed part of further work on T cells in Graves' hyperthyroidism and ophthalmopathy.

Here the sequenced sample was peripheral blood mononuclear cells (PBMCs), taken at new diagnosis, from a patient treated with antithyroid drugs. All receptors come from a woman between 18 and 29 years old with Graves disease. Each CDR3 is given with its conserved first and last residue. The order of the fields is D gene, V gene, J gene, clone size, CDR3 protein, CDR3 DNA. A D gene is named only where the DNA matches it firmly. Only part of the rows carry a size: once, few, many, or a class if the clone is expanded.

d_gene: NA
v_gene: TRBV12-3/TRBV12-4
j_gene: TRBJ1-4
abundance: NA
CDR3aa: CASSLGVLFNEKLFF
CDR3nt: TGTGCCAGCAGTTTAGGCGTCCTCTTTAATGAAAAACTGTTTTTT

d_gene: NA
v_gene: TRBV5-1
j_gene: TRBJ2-1
abundance: NA
CDR3aa: CASSLVVGSSGYEKMDEQFF
CDR3nt: TGCGCCAGCAGCTTGGTGGTGGGCTCTTCGGGGTATGAAAAGATGGATGAGCAGTTCTTC

d_gene: TRBD1
v_gene: TRBV6-5
j_gene: TRBJ1-3
abundance: NA
CDR3aa: CASSYSRDRRNTIYF
CDR3nt: TGTGCCAGCAGTTACTCCCGGGACAGAAGAAACACCATATATTTT

d_gene: TRBD2
v_gene: TRBV5-1
j_gene: TRBJ2-3
abundance: few
CDR3aa: CASSLVVAGAHGDTQYF
CDR3nt: TGCGCCAGCAGCTTGGTTGTAGCGGGGGCCCACGGAGATACGCAGTATTTT

d_gene: TRBD2
v_gene: TRBV24-1
j_gene: TRBJ2-7
abundance: NA
CDR3aa: CATSAEPSGIYEQYF
CDR3nt: TGTGCCACCAGTGCTGAGCCTAGCGGAATTTACGAGCAGTACTTC

d_gene: TRBD2
v_gene: TRBV12-3/TRBV12-4
j_gene: TRBJ2-1
abundance: few
CDR3aa: CASGGGVSNEQFF
CDR3nt: TGTGCCAGCGGGGGGGGGGTTTCCAATGAGCAGTTCTTC

d_gene: TRBD1
v_gene: TRBV7-9
j_gene: TRBJ2-2
abundance: NA
CDR3aa: CASSLRTGNTGELFF
CDR3nt: TGTGCCAGCAGCTTGCGGACAGGGAACACCGGGGAGCTGTTTTTT

d_gene: TRBD2
v_gene: TRBV10-2
j_gene: TRBJ2-2
abundance: NA
CDR3aa: CASSAGGSTGELFF
CDR3nt: TGCGCCAGCAGTGCTGGCGGGAGCACCGGGGAGCTGTTTTTT

d_gene: TRBD2
v_gene: TRBV20-1
j_gene: TRBJ2-3
abundance: NA
CDR3aa: CSARDRTRGDADTQYF
CDR3nt: TGCAGTGCTAGAGATCGGACTAGAGGAGACGCAGATACGCAGTATTTT

d_gene: NA
v_gene: TRBV2
j_gene: TRBJ2-7
abundance: many
CDR3aa: CASIESSYEQYF
CDR3nt: TGTGCCAGCATCGAGAGCTCCTACGAGCAGTACTTC

d_gene: NA
v_gene: TRBV6-1
j_gene: TRBJ2-7
abundance: NA
CDR3aa: CASSVGEGLSYEQYF
CDR3nt: TGTGCCAGCAGCGTAGGCGAGGGTCTCTCCTACGAGCAGTACTTC

d_gene: NA
v_gene: TRBV4-1
j_gene: TRBJ2-6
abundance: NA
CDR3aa: CASSQGSVDVLTF
CDR3nt: TGCGCCAGCAGCCAAGGGTCGGTAGACGTCCTGACTTTC

d_gene: TRBD1
v_gene: TRBV19
j_gene: TRBJ1-6
abundance: few
CDR3aa: CASSKTGGVSPLHF
CDR3nt: TGTGCCAGTAGCAAGACAGGGGGCGTATCACCCCTCCACTTT

d_gene: NA
v_gene: TRBV28
j_gene: TRBJ1-5
abundance: many
CDR3aa: CASSRDGVNQPQHF
CDR3nt: TGTGCCAGCAGCCGGGATGGGGTAAATCAGCCCCAGCATTTT

d_gene: TRBD2
v_gene: TRBV3-1
j_gene: TRBJ2-1
abundance: many
CDR3aa: CASSQGVAGVGNEQFF
CDR3nt: TGTGCCAGCAGCCAGGGAGTAGCGGGAGTCGGTAATGAGCAGTTCTTC

d_gene: NA
v_gene: TRBV7-8
j_gene: TRBJ2-1
abundance: few
CDR3aa: CASSSLGGTSHEQFF
CDR3nt: TGTGCCAGCAGTTCTTTAGGGGGTACTAGTCATGAGCAGTTCTTC

d_gene: NA
v_gene: TRBV10-3
j_gene: TRBJ1-5
abundance: many
CDR3aa: CAIRDSNQPQHF
CDR3nt: TGTGCCATCAGGGACAGCAATCAGCCCCAGCATTTT

d_gene: NA
v_gene: TRBV13
j_gene: TRBJ2-7
abundance: few
CDR3aa: CASTLQSSYEQYF
CDR3nt: TGTGCCAGCACCTTACAGAGTTCCTACGAGCAGTACTTC

d_gene: NA
v_gene: TRBV30
j_gene: TRBJ2-1
abundance: few
CDR3aa: CAWSRPGSPLYNEQFF
CDR3nt: TGTGCCTGGAGTAGACCTGGGAGCCCCCTCTACAATGAGCAGTTCTTC

d_gene: TRBD2
v_gene: TRBV20-1
j_gene: TRBJ2-7
abundance: many
CDR3aa: CSARDLAESSYEQYF
CDR3nt: TGCAGTGCTAGAGACCTAGCGGAGAGCTCCTACGAGCAGTACTTC

d_gene: NA
v_gene: TRBV28
j_gene: TRBJ2-1
abundance: many
CDR3aa: CASMEMTGGNEQFF
CDR3nt: TGTGCCAGCATGGAGATGACAGGAGGGAATGAGCAGTTCTTC

d_gene: TRBD1
v_gene: TRBV10-2
j_gene: TRBJ1-2
abundance: NA
CDR3aa: CASSESETGGASPYGYTF
CDR3nt: TGCGCCAGCAGTGAGTCGGAGACAGGGGGCGCGAGCCCATATGGCTACACCTTC

d_gene: NA
v_gene: TRBV20-1
j_gene: TRBJ1-6
abundance: few
CDR3aa: CSATDGGSDSPLHF
CDR3nt: TGCAGTGCTACGGACGGAGGGTCTGATTCACCCCTCCACTTT

d_gene: TRBD2
v_gene: TRBV18
j_gene: TRBJ2-7
abundance: NA
CDR3aa: CASSRTRVSYEQYF
CDR3nt: TGTGCCAGCTCACGGACTAGAGTCTCCTACGAGCAGTACTTC

d_gene: NA
v_gene: TRBV9
j_gene: TRBJ1-1
abundance: many
CDR3aa: CASSDRDNGEAFF
CDR3nt: TGTGCCAGCAGCGACCGGGACAACGGAGAAGCTTTCTTT

d_gene: TRBD2
v_gene: TRBV20-1
j_gene: TRBJ2-1
abundance: many
CDR3aa: CSASLSGRVNEQFF
CDR3nt: TGCAGTGCTAGCCTTAGCGGGAGGGTTAATGAGCAGTTCTTC

d_gene: TRBD2
v_gene: TRBV29-1
j_gene: TRBJ2-7
abundance: NA
CDR3aa: CSADVGGGGYEQYF
CDR3nt: TGCAGCGCCGACGTGGGGGGGGGAGGGTACGAGCAGTACTTC

d_gene: NA
v_gene: TRBV11-3
j_gene: TRBJ2-1
abundance: NA
CDR3aa: CASSLGGRRENEQFF
CDR3nt: TGTGCCAGCAGCTTAGGGGGTCGGAGGGAAAATGAGCAGTTCTTC

d_gene: NA
v_gene: TRBV15
j_gene: TRBJ2-1
abundance: NA
CDR3aa: CATTTGSSYNEQFF
CDR3nt: TGTGCCACGACTACAGGGAGCTCCTACAATGAGCAGTTCTTC

d_gene: NA
v_gene: TRBV2
j_gene: TRBJ2-2
abundance: many
CDR3aa: CASSERTANLKLFF
CDR3nt: TGTGCCAGCAGTGAAAGGACAGCGAACCTTAAGCTGTTTTTT

d_gene: TRBD2
v_gene: TRBV7-2
j_gene: TRBJ2-1
abundance: many
CDR3aa: CASSLYTALAGGLFPYNEQFF
CDR3nt: TGTGCCAGCAGCTTATATACGGCACTAGCGGGAGGGTTATTCCCCTACAATGAGCAGTTCTTC

d_gene: NA
v_gene: TRBV6-2/TRBV6-3
j_gene: TRBJ2-3
abundance: few
CDR3aa: CASSYGYRSTDTQYF
CDR3nt: TGTGCCAGCAGTTACGGTTATAGGAGCACAGATACGCAGTATTTT

d_gene: TRBD1
v_gene: TRBV7-2
j_gene: TRBJ2-7
abundance: many
CDR3aa: CASSLVTWTGGTIYEQYF
CDR3nt: TGTGCCAGCAGCTTAGTAACTTGGACAGGGGGCACGATCTACGAGCAGTACTTC

d_gene: NA
v_gene: TRBV7-9
j_gene: TRBJ2-2
abundance: few
CDR3aa: CASSLVGQTGITGELFF
CDR3nt: TGTGCCAGCAGCTTAGTGGGGCAGACAGGTATCACCGGGGAGCTGTTTTTT

d_gene: NA
v_gene: TRBV18
j_gene: TRBJ2-7
abundance: many
CDR3aa: CASSRRDSYEQYF
CDR3nt: TGTGCCAGCTCACGACGCGACTCCTACGAGCAGTACTTC

d_gene: NA
v_gene: TRBV30
j_gene: TRBJ2-1
abundance: many
CDR3aa: CAWNSLHNEQFF
CDR3nt: TGTGCCTGGAACAGTCTGCACAATGAGCAGTTCTTC

d_gene: TRBD1
v_gene: TRBV5-6
j_gene: TRBJ1-1
abundance: many
CDR3aa: CASSSGQGVNTEAFF
CDR3nt: TGTGCCAGCAGCTCGGGACAGGGGGTGAACACTGAAGCTTTCTTT

d_gene: NA
v_gene: TRBV4-1
j_gene: TRBJ2-1
abundance: NA
CDR3aa: CASSQEASDVNEQFF
CDR3nt: TGCGCCAGCAGCCAAGAGGCTAGCGATGTCAATGAGCAGTTCTTC

d_gene: NA
v_gene: TRBV11-2
j_gene: TRBJ2-3
abundance: many
CDR3aa: CASSLVGGVTDTQYF
CDR3nt: TGTGCCAGCAGCTTAGTTGGGGGCGTCACAGATACGCAGTATTTT

d_gene: TRBD2
v_gene: TRBV28
j_gene: TRBJ2-7
abundance: NA
CDR3aa: CASSLAGGPLGSYEQYF
CDR3nt: TGTGCCAGCAGTTTAGCGGGAGGGCCCCTAGGCTCCTACGAGCAGTACTTC

d_gene: NA
v_gene: TRBV29-1
j_gene: TRBJ1-1
abundance: NA
CDR3aa: CSVELGGNTEAFF
CDR3nt: TGCAGCGTTGAATTAGGGGGGAACACTGAAGCTTTCTTT

d_gene: NA
v_gene: TRBV27
j_gene: TRBJ1-6
abundance: many
CDR3aa: CASSLSTVSPNSPLHF
CDR3nt: TGTGCCAGCAGTTTATCCACAGTGAGCCCTAATTCACCCCTCCACTTT

d_gene: TRBD1
v_gene: TRBV18
j_gene: TRBJ1-1
abundance: NA
CDR3aa: CASSPLTLTGGTEAFF
CDR3nt: TGTGCCAGCTCACCCCTCACACTAACAGGGGGCACTGAAGCTTTCTTT

d_gene: TRBD2
v_gene: TRBV6-1
j_gene: TRBJ2-5
abundance: NA
CDR3aa: CASRHREGETQYF
CDR3nt: TGTGCCAGCAGACACCGGGAGGGAGAGACCCAGTACTTC